These 10 T cell receptor beta chains share one sample of origin, sequenced in a study of OX40 agonist ivuxolimab in advanced cancers. Clones were read by immunoSEQ multiplex PCR, and TCRdb kept only the in-frame ones, dropping some. The data show about 91,000 clones, 84% seen once. Source: CD4+ or CD8+ T cells sorted from blood, taken in a trial of the OX40 agonist ivuxolimab. The receptor set was obtained from an adult with an advanced solid tumor such as melanoma, head and neck, liver or kidney cancer.

The J gene is TRBJ2-1, the V gene TRBV5-5, with D perhaps TRBD1 or TRBD2 (5 bases each). The CDR3 length is 17 residues. Trimming took off 0 bases at V and 1 base at J, with 14 bases between the two ends. Germline V gene lookup returns CDR1 SGHKS and CDR2 YYEKEE (reference sequence). This CDR3 reads CASSLAEGTLSYNEQFF. CDR3 bases: TGTGCCAGCAGCTTGGCCGAAGGGACCCTGTCCTACAATGAGCAGTTCTTC.

The CDR3 reads CATSRARGTGEKLFF. The DNA of the CDR3 is TGTGCCACCAGCAGGGCCAGGGGGACAGGTGAAAAACTGTTTTTT. The chain is built from TRBV15 and TRBJ1-4; 8 bases map to TRBD1. Losses at the gene ends were 3 bases for V and 7 bases for J; bases not matched to a gene: 7. CDR3 length: 15 residues. CDR1 is LNHNV, CDR2 YYDKDF, per germline (reference sequence).

The V call is TRBV5-6, the J call TRBJ1-2; no clear D gene. The V gene lost 3 bases and the J gene lost 3 bases, with 9 bases spanning the gap. Germline loops: CDR1 SGHDT, CDR2 YYEEEE. The CDR3 sequence is 13 residues long. The CDR3 DNA follows: TGTGCCAGCAGCTACTATGGGGACTATGGCTACACCTTC. Protein: CASSYYGDYGYTF. The full variable domain, in which reference TRBV5-6 and TRBJ1-2 provide the parts outside the CDR3, is DAGVTQSPTHLIKTRGQQVTLRCSPKSGHDTVSWYQQALGQGPQFIFQYYEEEERQRGNFPDRFSGHQFPNYSSELNVNALLLGDSALYLCASSYYGDYGYTFGSGTRLTVV.

The chain recombines TRBV29-1 with TRBJ2-3, with TRBD2 matching over 11 bases. The V gene's germline CDR1 is SQVTM and CDR2 ANQGSEA. Germline trimming cut 5 bases from V and 5 bases from J; bases unmatched to any gene: 9. There are 15 residues in the CDR3. The DNA for the CDR3 is TGCAGCGTTTCACGTAGCGGGGGGGCTATAGATACGCAGTATTTT. It codes for CSVSRSGGAIDTQYF.

The count of this clone is one. The J gene is TRBJ1-3, the V gene TRBV7-2, with 7 nucleotides matching TRBD1. J gave up 0 bases and V 2 bases, and 7 bases lay outside the gene matches. The CDR3 contains 17 residues. Germline V gene sequence: CDR1 SGHTA, CDR2 FQGNSA. CDR3 bases: TGTGCCAGCAGCTTAAATCAAGCAGGGGGCTCTGGAAACACCATATATTTT. Its protein is CASSLNQAGGSGNTIYF.

The chain couples TRBV28 to TRBJ1-4; TRBD1 might be the D (5 bases). Per germline, CDR1 MDHEN and CDR2 SYDVKM. The CDR3 contains 13 residues. With 4 bases removed from V and 5 bases from J, the gap between germline ends came to 8 bases. The CDR3 loop is CASSWGPNEKLFF. In nucleotides, the CDR3 is TGTGCCAGCAGTTGGGGACCGAATGAAAAACTGTTTTTT.

The J gene is TRBJ1-4, the V gene TRBV28; possible D gene TRBD1, 5 bases. The V gene's germline CDR1 is MDHEN and CDR2 SYDVKM. V was cut by 4 bases and J by 8 bases, with 17 bases left in between. The CDR3 loop spans 15 amino acids. CDR3 sequence: CASSSWQGREEKLFF. CDR3 nucleotides: TGTGCCAGCAGTTCTTGGCAGGGACGCGAAGAAAAACTGTTTTTT.

The chain recombines TRBV10-3 with TRBJ1-5; the D is unclear. This CDR3 is built from 14 residues. V shed 3 bases and J shed 2 bases, with 8 bases lying between them. CDR1 is ENHRY, CDR2 SYGVKD, per germline. CDR3 loop: CAISDDGGNQPQHF. CDR3 DNA sequence: TGTGCCATCAGTGATGATGGAGGCAATCAGCCCCAGCATTTT.

The J gene is TRBJ2-1, the V gene TRBV4-2, with 10 positions matching TRBD2. V was pared by 1 base and J by 7 bases, with 7 bases of the junction left unmatched. This CDR3 spans 16 amino acids. Germline CDR1 LGHNA, CDR2 YNFKEQ. Here the CDR3 reads CASSQGTSGDLNEQFF. The CDR3 nucleotides are TGTGCCAGCAGCCAAGGTACTAGCGGGGACCTAAATGAGCAGTTCTTC.

The chain recombines TRBV2 with TRBJ2-2; TRBD2 matches 8 bases. This CDR3 contains 12 residues. Germline V gives CDR1 SNHLY, CDR2 FYNNEI. The V and J ends lost 11 bases and 5 bases, in that order; junction bases with no gene match: 4. DNA of the CDR3: TGTGCCCTCCGGGGGGGGACCGGGGAGCTGTTTTTT. This codes for CALRGGTGELFF.